This entry describes one T cell receptor beta chain. The antigen is undetermined. Trimming cost V 6 bases and J 1 base, with 12 bases left between them. Germline CDR1 and CDR2: SNHLY and FYNNEI. This CDR3 has 15 amino acids. The sample belongs to a study of T cell responses to AZD1222 COVID-19 vaccine. Points from the study as a whole: When two AZD1222 doses had been given, Spike-specific TCR breadth and depth rose. Spike as a whole was targeted by vaccine-associated CD4 TCRs, dominant at 160-218 and 743-854.

The assay was immunoSEQ multiplex PCR, and TCRdb's table has in-frame clones only and misses some. Altogether roughly 120,000 clones are present, over 85% being singletons, with the ten largest covering roughly 4.1%. The chain recombines TRBV2 with TRBJ2-2; D unclear. The sequence derives from an adult in good health. The starting material was peripheral blood, obtained on day 0 of AZD1222 vaccination. The CDR3 bases are TGTGCCAGCAGGGAAATTGGTTTGAACACCGGGGAGCTGTTTTTT. Encoded protein: CASREIGLNTGELFF. The variable domain in full, with the rest retrieved from reference TRBV2 and TRBJ2-2, is EPEVTQTPSHQVTQMGQEVILRCVPISNHLYFYWYRQILGQKVEFLVSFYNNEISEKSEIFDDQFSVERPDGSNFTLKIRSTKLEDSAMYFCASREIGLNTGELFFGEGSRLTVL.